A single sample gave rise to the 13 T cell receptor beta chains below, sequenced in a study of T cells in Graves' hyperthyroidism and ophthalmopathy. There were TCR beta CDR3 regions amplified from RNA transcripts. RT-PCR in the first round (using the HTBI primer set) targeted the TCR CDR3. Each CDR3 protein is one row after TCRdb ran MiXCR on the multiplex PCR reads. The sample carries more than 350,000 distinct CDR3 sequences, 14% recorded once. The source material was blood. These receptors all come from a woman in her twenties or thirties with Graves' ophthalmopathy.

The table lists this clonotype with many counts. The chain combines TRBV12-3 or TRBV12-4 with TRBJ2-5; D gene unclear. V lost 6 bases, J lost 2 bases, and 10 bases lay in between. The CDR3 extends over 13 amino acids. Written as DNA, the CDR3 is TGTGCCAGCAGGAGTGCAGTACAAGAGACCCAGTACTTC. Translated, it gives CASRSAVQETQYF.

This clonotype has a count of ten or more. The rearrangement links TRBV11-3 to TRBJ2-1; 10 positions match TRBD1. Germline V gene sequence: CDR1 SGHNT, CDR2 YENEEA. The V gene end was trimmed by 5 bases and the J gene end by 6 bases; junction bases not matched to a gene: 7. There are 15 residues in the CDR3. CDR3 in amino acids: CASSLGQGEVNEQFF. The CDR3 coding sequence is TGTGCCAGCAGCCTTGGACAGGGGGAGGTCAATGAGCAGTTCTTC.

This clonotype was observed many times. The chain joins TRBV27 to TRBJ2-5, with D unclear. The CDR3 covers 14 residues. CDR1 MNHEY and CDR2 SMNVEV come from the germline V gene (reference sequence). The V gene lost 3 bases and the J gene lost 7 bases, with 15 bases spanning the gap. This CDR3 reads CASSFLDPGGTQYF. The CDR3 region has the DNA TGTGCCAGCAGTTTCCTTGACCCCGGCGGGACCCAGTACTTC.

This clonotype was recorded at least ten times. The CDR3 DNA follows: TGTGCCAGCTCCGATCAATCTTTAATCTCCTACAATGAGCAGTTCTTC. Encoded protein: CASSDQSLISYNEQFF. This rearrangement joins TRBV18 to TRBJ2-1; D remains unclear. Trimming removed 6 bases at V and 0 bases at J, with 15 bases between. CDR1 and CDR2 from the germline V gene are KGHSH and LQKENI. The CDR3 contains 16 residues.

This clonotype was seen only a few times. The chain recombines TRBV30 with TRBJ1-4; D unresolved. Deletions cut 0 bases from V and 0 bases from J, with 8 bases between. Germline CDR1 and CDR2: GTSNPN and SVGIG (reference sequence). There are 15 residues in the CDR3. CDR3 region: CAWSVLPATNEKLFF. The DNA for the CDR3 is TGTGCCTGGAGTGTACTTCCTGCAACTAATGAAAAACTGTTTTTT.

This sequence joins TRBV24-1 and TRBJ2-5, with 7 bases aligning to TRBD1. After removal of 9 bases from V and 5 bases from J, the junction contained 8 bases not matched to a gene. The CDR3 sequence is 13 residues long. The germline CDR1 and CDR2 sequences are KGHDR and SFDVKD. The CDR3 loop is CATQTGYEETQYF. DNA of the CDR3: TGTGCCACCCAGACAGGGTATGAGGAGACCCAGTACTTC.

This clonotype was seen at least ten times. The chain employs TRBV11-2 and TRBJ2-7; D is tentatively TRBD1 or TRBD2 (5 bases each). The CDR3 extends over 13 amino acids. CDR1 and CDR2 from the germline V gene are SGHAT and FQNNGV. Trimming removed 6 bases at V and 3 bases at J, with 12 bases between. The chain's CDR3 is CASRGTGLYEQYF. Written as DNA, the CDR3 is TGTGCCAGCAGAGGAACGGGGCTCTACGAGCAGTACTTC.

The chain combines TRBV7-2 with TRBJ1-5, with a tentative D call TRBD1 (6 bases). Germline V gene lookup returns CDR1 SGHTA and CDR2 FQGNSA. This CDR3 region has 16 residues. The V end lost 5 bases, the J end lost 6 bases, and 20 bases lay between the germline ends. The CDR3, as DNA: TGTGCCAGCAGCCCCTACATGGGGGGCTTAATTCAGCCCCAGCATTTT. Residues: CASSPYMGGLIQPQHF.

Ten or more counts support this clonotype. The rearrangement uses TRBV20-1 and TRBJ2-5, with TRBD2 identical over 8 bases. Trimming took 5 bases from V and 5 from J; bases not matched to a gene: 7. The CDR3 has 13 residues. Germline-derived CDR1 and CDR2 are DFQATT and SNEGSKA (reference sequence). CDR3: CSAERGTRETQYF. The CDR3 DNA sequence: TGCAGTGCTGAGCGGGGGACCAGGGAGACCCAGTACTTC.

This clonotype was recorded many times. CDR3 sequence: CASSEMGQGYEQYF. In DNA form, the CDR3 reads TGTGCCAGCAGTGAAATGGGACAGGGCTACGAGCAGTACTTC. The chain combines TRBV2 with TRBJ2-7; 9 positions match TRBD1. Germline CDR1 and CDR2: SNHLY and FYNNEI. The CDR3 sequence is 14 residues long. V was clipped by 2 bases and J by 3 bases; unmatched bases: 2.

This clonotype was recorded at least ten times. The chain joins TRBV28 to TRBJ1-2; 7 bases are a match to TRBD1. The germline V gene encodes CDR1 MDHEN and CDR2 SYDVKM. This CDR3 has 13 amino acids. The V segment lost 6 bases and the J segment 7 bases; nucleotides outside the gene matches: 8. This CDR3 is CASSSNRGGGYTF. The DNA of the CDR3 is TGTGCCAGCAGCTCGAACAGGGGAGGTGGCTACACCTTC.

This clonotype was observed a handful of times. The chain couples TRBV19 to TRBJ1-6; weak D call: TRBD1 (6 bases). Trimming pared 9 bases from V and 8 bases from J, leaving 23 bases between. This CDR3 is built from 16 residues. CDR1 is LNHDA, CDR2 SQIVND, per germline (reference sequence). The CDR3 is CASTLSLGGSYSPLHF. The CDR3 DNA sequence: TGTGCCAGCACCCTCAGCCTAGGGGGGTCCTATTCACCCCTCCACTTT.

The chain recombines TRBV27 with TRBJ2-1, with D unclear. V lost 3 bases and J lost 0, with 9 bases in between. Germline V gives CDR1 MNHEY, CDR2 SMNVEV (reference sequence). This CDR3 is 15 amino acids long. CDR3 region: CASSFIGYSYNEQFF. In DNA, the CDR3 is TGTGCCAGCAGTTTCATCGGATACTCCTACAATGAGCAGTTCTTC.